This TCR beta chain was obtained from a study of blood T cells in healthy people across ages. Broader study findings: Strong correlation was found linking TCR beta diversity to naive T cell percentage. Because donor CMV status was unknown, expanded clonotype changes were possibly confounded.

This CDR3 has 13 residues. CDR1 SGHTA and CDR2 FQGNSA come from the germline V gene. The V end lost 6 bases, the J end lost 7 bases, and 15 bases lay between the germline ends. Primed by a sample-barcoded 5' primer and a J-beta primer mix, a second PCR proceeded for roughly 7 to 11 cycles. From the 5' RACE reads, TCRdb called clonotypes with MiXCR, one entry per CDR3 protein. The sample records 780,000 or so distinct CDR3 sequences, roughly 50% being singletons. The table lists this clonotype with a few counts. Its antigen is unknown. The chain combines TRBV7-2 with TRBJ1-2; weak D call: TRBD1 (6 bases). The receptor was derived from a man older than 75 in good health. Sequencing input: blood. CDR3 loop: CASRGRGYGGYTF. CDR3 sequence (DNA): TGTGCCAGCAGGGGAAGGGGGTATGGTGGCTACACCTTC.